The clone carrying this T cell receptor (beta chain) appeared a few times. Its antigen is not known. The sample is drawn from a study of T cells in Graves' hyperthyroidism and ophthalmopathy. Study results and limitations: Separation of ophthalmopathy from stable hyperthyroidism was achieved by a 13 V-J model. Most thyroid-expanded clonotypes above 0.001 were also found in blood.

Amplified TCR beta CDR3 regions came from RNA transcripts. The primer set for the first-round RT-PCR of the TCR CDR3 was HTBI. MiXCR was run by TCRdb on the multiplex PCR reads, yielding one entry per CDR3 protein. The sample yields approximately 600,000 distinct CDR3 sequences, 13% to 15% seen once. The CDR3 is 15 residues long. Trimming cost V 5 bases and J 5 bases, with 16 bases left between them. The diagnostic basis comprised clinical symptoms, serum thyroxine and TRAb, thyroid ultrasound and orbital computed tomography. PBMCs were sourced from roughly 9.1 ml fresh peripheral blood. What was sequenced was blood. The receptor comes from a woman between 18 and 29 years old with Graves' ophthalmopathy. The J gene is TRBJ1-5, the V gene TRBV12-3 or TRBV12-4; D is perhaps TRBD1 (5 bases). Written as DNA, the CDR3 is TGTGCCAGCAGTAGGGCGGGGGGGTTACATCAGCCCCAGCATTTT. Its protein is CASSRAGGLHQPQHF.